Below, 9 T cell receptor beta chains from the same sample are listed, as sequenced in a study of blood T cells in healthy people across ages. Sample-barcoded 5' priming and a J-beta primer mix drove a second PCR of about 6 to 12 cycles. MiXCR, applied by TCRdb to the 5' RACE reads, yields one record per CDR3 protein. Of roughly 700,000 distinct CDR3 sequences detected, approximately 49% appear once; the ten largest clones hold 30% to 40%. The specimen sequenced was blood. The receptors here all came from a woman in her fifties or sixties in good health.

This clonotype has just a few counts. The J gene is TRBJ2-4, the V gene TRBV20-1; D gene unclear. Per the germline V gene, CDR1 is DFQATT and CDR2 is SNEGSKA (reference sequence). V was trimmed by 5 bases and J by 1 base, leaving 9 bases between them. The CDR3 covers 13 residues. CDR3 sequence (DNA): TGCAGTGCTCAGGATGTGGCCAAAAACATTCAGTACTTC. This codes for CSAQDVAKNIQYF.

The V gene is TRBV7-2, the J gene TRBJ2-1, with no clear D. TRBJ2-7 explains the end of the DNA better; the J call may be wrong. Looked up from germline, CDR1 is SGHTA and CDR2 is FQGNSA. This CDR3 spans 13 amino acids. The CDR3 DNA reads as TGTGCCAGCAGCTTAGCACGTTACAATGAGCAGTACTTC. As protein: CASSLARYNEQYF.

This clonotype was observed once. V usage is TRBV24-1 and J usage is TRBJ2-7; TRBD2 agrees at 11 bases. The J call may be faulty, since TRBJ2-5 better matches the DNA end. Germline lookup yields CDR1 KGHDR and CDR2 SFDVKD. This CDR3 has 17 amino acids. The CDR3 sequence: CATSDLTSGSFGETQYF. As DNA, the CDR3 is TGTGCCACCAGTGATTTGACTAGCGGGAGTTTTGGGGAGACCCAGTACTTC.

This chain connects TRBV7-6 to TRBJ2-5, with 8 bases identical to TRBD1. CDR3 length: 15 residues. Trimming took 1 base from V and 4 from J; bases not matched to a gene: 5. From germline, CDR1 is SGHVS and CDR2 FNYEAQ. CDR3 residues: CASSLEQGVRETQYF. As DNA, the CDR3 is TGTGCCAGCAGCTTAGAACAGGGGGTCAGAGAGACCCAGTACTTC.

This rearrangement joins TRBV4-3 to TRBJ2-7; 10 bases line up with TRBD2. The germline gives CDR1 LGHNA, CDR2 YSLEER. This CDR3 comprises 16 residues. V lost 5 bases and J lost 11; bases outside the gene matches: 18. CDR3 coding DNA: TGCGCCAGCAGCTTTAATACCGGGACTAGCGAGAGTCGGGAGTACTTC. It encodes CASSFNTGTSESREYF.

This sequence joins TRBV15 and TRBJ2-5, with 9 nucleotides matching TRBD2. V trimming: 5 bases; J trimming: 11 bases; junction bases outside the gene matches: 15. Germline V lookup: CDR1 LNHNV, CDR2 YYDKDF (reference sequence). The CDR3 loop spans 15 amino acids. This chain's CDR3 is CATSEAGGVRNEQYF. DNA for the CDR3: TGTGCCACCAGCGAGGCGGGAGGGGTGAGGAATGAGCAGTACTTC.

This sequence joins TRBV20-1 and TRBJ2-5; D not resolved. Per germline, CDR1 DFQATT and CDR2 SNEGSKA (reference sequence). Trimming took 1 base from V and 10 from J, leaving 13 bases between them. The CDR3 has 12 residues. CDR3 region: CSARARNVDQYF. The CDR3 nucleotides read TGCAGTGCTAGAGCTCGGAATGTGGACCAGTACTTC.

A few counts support this clonotype. The rearrangement joins TRBV9 to TRBJ2-3; 13 bases match TRBD2. The germline V gene has CDR1 SGDLS and CDR2 YYNGEE. Trimming removed 6 bases from V and 5 bases from J; junction bases left unmatched: 9. There are 16 residues in the CDR3. The CDR3 bases are TGTGCCAGCACCGCCGGGACTAGCGGGAAGGGAGATACGCAGTATTTT. Protein sequence: CASTAGTSGKGDTQYF.

The chain couples TRBV6-5 to TRBJ1-2; no clear D gene. There are 13 residues in the CDR3. CDR1 MNHEY and CDR2 SVGAGI come from the germline V gene. V lost 3 bases and J lost 4, with 9 bases in between. CDR3 DNA: TGTGCCAGCAGTTATCACGAGGGCTATGGCTACACCTTC. This gives the protein CASSYHEGYGYTF.